This T cell receptor beta chain was captured by sequencing in a study of human T cells and chemical hapten exposure. Specified time point: healthy volunteer bleed at 6 weeks. The template was total RNA from unfractionated whole blood. TCRdb reprocessed the RACE reads with MiXCR, giving one entry per CDR3 protein. The table shows approximately 81,000 distinct CDR3 sequences, with about 8.7% occurring only once. With 0 bases removed from V and 4 bases from J, the gap between germline ends came to 5 bases. Germline CDR1 SGDLS, CDR2 YYNGEE. The CDR3 has 13 residues. Sequencing was carried out using whole blood. The chain employs TRBV9 and TRBJ2-1; tentative D call: TRBD1 (5 bases). The sequence was obtained from a male donor in good health. Some clones in this sample may be carry-over from other donors' samples. CDR3 in DNA: TGTGCCAGCAGCGTAGCAGGGTACAATGAGCAGTTCTTC. Residues: CASSVAGYNEQFF.